This TCR beta chain was retrieved from a study of cytomegalovirus exposure and HLA in healthy donors. In the PCR, 60 Vbeta and 13 Jbeta primers were used. Profiling relied on immunoSEQ multiplex PCR, and the TCRdb table lists in-frame clones only, not all of them. The table lists 80,000 to 130,000 clones, around 82% of them singletons. This clone appeared a single time. The antigen is not known. General study points: What a later analysis reportedly showed was that an Asian-associated ancestry cluster had fewer N-insertions than the roughly 700-donor mean. It was confirmed in vitro that a few of the CMV-associated chains were specific for CMV antigens. Later on, a genetic analysis was performed. It linked a missense variant in DCLRE1C with V- and J-gene trimming of TCR beta. It was reported that TCR beta sequences correctly inferred the HLA-A and HLA-B alleles for most subjects.

The ends were cut back, 8 bases at V and 7 bases at J, with 12 bases in the middle. This CDR3 region has 12 residues. Germline CDR1 and CDR2: MDHEN and SYDVKM. Sequenced: PBMCs. This TCR was recovered from a woman between 45 and 60 years old in good health and CMV-seropositive. The rearrangement uses TRBV28 and TRBJ1-5; D is undetermined. As DNA, the CDR3 is TGTGCCAGCCTCGCGGGAGAGCAGCCCCAGCATTTT. Amino acids: CASLAGEQPQHF.